The 5 T cell receptor beta chains reported below all come from one sample, sequenced in a study of shared clonotypes between healthy human individuals. Profiled with immunoSEQ multiplex PCR; TCRdb holds only in-frame clones, not every one. The repertoire has approximately 1.9 million clones, roughly 95% of them found once; the top ten carry over 1.5%. CD8 cells regarded as naive lacked CD45RO, were positively chosen for CCR7, and omitted terminally differentiated effector memory CD45RA+ cells. What was sequenced was naive CD8+ T cells from PBMCs. These receptors were taken from a man in his late teens or twenties in good health. Some clones in this sample may be carry-over from other donors' samples.

Of note for this clone: In the same sample, other DNA sequences code for this CDR3. The V gene is TRBV9, the J gene TRBJ2-7, with D unresolved. This CDR3 is 13 amino acids long. V was shortened by 2 bases and J by 0 bases, with 6 bases between the two germline ends. The germline V gene has CDR1 SGDLS and CDR2 YYNGEE. The CDR3 here is CASSVGPSYEQYF. The CDR3 DNA follows: TGTGCCAGCAGCGTCGGGCCCTCCTACGAGCAGTACTTC.

This clone was seen a single time. The chain employs TRBV28 and TRBJ2-7; TRBD1 agrees at 8 bases. The J segment lost 5 bases and the V segment lost 6 bases, leaving 6 bases of the junction unmatched. This CDR3 has 13 residues. From germline, CDR1 is MDHEN and CDR2 SYDVKM. The CDR3 protein is CASRETGDHEQYF. CDR3 nucleotides: TGTGCCAGCAGGGAGACAGGGGACCACGAGCAGTACTTC.

V usage is TRBV27 and J usage is TRBJ1-2; D ambiguous. Germline values: CDR1 MNHEY, CDR2 SMNVEV (reference sequence). Trimming removed 3 bases from V and 8 bases from J, with 13 bases in between. This CDR3 is built from 13 residues. CDR3 DNA: TGTGCCAGCAGTTTGCTCGGGGTAATCGGCTACACCTTC. It translates to CASSLLGVIGYTF.

This rearrangement joins TRBV28 to TRBJ2-3, with 12 positions matching TRBD2. Germline trimming cut 6 bases from V and 1 base from J; bases unmatched to any gene: 11. Germline lookup yields CDR1 MDHEN and CDR2 SYDVKM. The CDR3 is 18 amino acids. The CDR3 DNA sequence: TGTGCCAGCAGCCTACTAGCGGGAGGCGGGGCAGGCACAGATACGCAGTATTTT. Its protein is CASSLLAGGGAGTDTQYF. The full variable domain, in which reference TRBV28 and TRBJ2-3 provide the parts outside the CDR3, is DVKVTQSSRYLVKRTGEKVFLECVQDMDHENMFWYRQDPGLGLRLIYFSYDVKMKEKGDIPEGYSVSREKKERFSLILESASTNQTSMYLCASSLLAGGGAGTDTQYFGPGTRLTVL.

V usage is TRBV25-1 and J usage is TRBJ2-1, with 8 bases identical to TRBD2. The CDR3 extends over 17 amino acids. V shed 2 bases, J shed 7 bases, and the junction held 13 bases outside the gene matches. Germline V gene data show CDR1 as MGHDK and CDR2 as SYGVNS. CDR3 in DNA: TGTGCCAGCAGTGAAGGGAGGCTCAGCGGGAGTCAGAATGAGCAGTTCTTC. Amino acid sequence: CASSEGRLSGSQNEQFF.